Below are 10 T cell receptor beta chains sequenced from a single sample in a study of shared clonotypes between healthy human individuals. The assay was immunoSEQ multiplex PCR, and TCRdb's table has in-frame clones only and misses some. The sample includes hundreds of thousands of clones, 96% of them seen just once. Cells designated naive CD8 were CD45RO-negative and were positively selected for CCR7, with terminally differentiated effector memory CD45RA+ cells excluded. The specimen was naive CD8+ T cells sorted from blood. These receptors were collected from a woman aged 30 to 39 in good health.

The chain employs TRBV28 and TRBJ2-1; tentative D call: TRBD1 (6 bases). Germline-derived CDR1 and CDR2 are MDHEN and SYDVKM. This CDR3 is built from 14 residues. V was cut by 5 bases and J by 6 bases, with 14 bases left in between. CDR3 sequence reads: CASSVSPGANEQFF. CDR3 nucleotide sequence: TGTGCCAGCAGTGTTTCCCCAGGGGCCAATGAGCAGTTCTTC.

The chain recombines TRBV27 with TRBJ1-4; D is unclear. V dropped 3 bases and J dropped 4 bases, with 9 bases sitting between them. Germline assignment: CDR1 MNHEY and CDR2 SMNVEV (reference sequence). This CDR3 comprises 14 residues. The CDR3 DNA follows: TGTGCCAGCAGTTTCGCTGGGTTTAATGAAAAACTGTTTTTT. Protein sequence: CASSFAGFNEKLFF.

The chain couples TRBV11-2 to TRBJ2-1, with TRBD2 matching 9 bases. Germline CDR1 SGHAT, CDR2 FQNNGV. V lost 3 bases to trimming and J lost 8 bases; unmatched junction nucleotides: 8. The CDR3 is 15 amino acids. The CDR3 DNA reads TGTGCCAGCAGCTTCAGCGGGAGGAGGGACCATGAGCAGTTCTTC. Encoded protein: CASSFSGRRDHEQFF.

The chain carries TRBV27 and TRBJ2-5; TRBD2 might be the D (5 bases). Germline assignment: CDR1 MNHEY and CDR2 SMNVEV (reference sequence). V was trimmed by 5 bases and J by 3 bases, leaving 16 bases between them. CDR3 length: 15 amino acids. DNA for the CDR3: TGTGCCAGCAGTACCCCAATGGAGAGGGAAGAGACCCAGTACTTC. Residues: CASSTPMEREETQYF.

This clone occurred a few times. Other DNA sequences of this sample code for an identical CDR3. The V call is TRBV9, the J call TRBJ1-1; D not resolved. CDR3 size: 13 residues. V gave up 0 bases and J gave up 1 base, with 4 bases separating them. Per the germline V gene, CDR1 is SGDLS and CDR2 is YYNGEE. The CDR3 DNA reads as TGTGCCAGCAGCGTAGGTTCGAACACTGAAGCTTTCTTT. Its protein product is CASSVGSNTEAFF.

The CDR3: CASSSDRGSNQPQHF. The CDR3 DNA reads TGTGCCAGCAGTTCTGACAGGGGTTCGAATCAGCCCCAGCATTTT. This chain links TRBV27 with TRBJ1-5; 8 bases fit TRBD1. The V gene's germline CDR1 is MNHEY and CDR2 SMNVEV (reference sequence). The CDR3 has 15 residues. V dropped 4 bases and J dropped 4; count of bases not matched to a gene: 6.

The chain joins TRBV11-2 to TRBJ2-1; weak D call: TRBD1 (5 bases). The CDR3 runs 14 residues. Germline CDR1 SGHAT, CDR2 FQNNGV. Trimming took off 1 base at V and 6 bases at J, with 10 bases between the two ends. Here the CDR3 reads CASSLGGRFNEQFF. The CDR3 DNA is TGTGCCAGCAGCTTAGGGGGCAGATTCAATGAGCAGTTCTTC.

This clone came up once. The chain employs TRBV7-2 and TRBJ2-7; TRBD2 aligns across 9 bases. This CDR3 is 15 amino acids long. Germline V gene lookup returns CDR1 SGHTA and CDR2 FQGNSA. Trimming removed 3 bases from V and 2 bases from J; junction bases left unmatched: 5. CDR3 sequence: CASSFRREGTYEQYF. The CDR3 DNA is TGTGCCAGCAGCTTTCGGCGGGAGGGGACCTACGAGCAGTACTTC. The full variable domain, its missing parts supplied by reference TRBV7-2 and TRBJ2-7, is GAGVSQSPSNKVTEKGKDVELRCDPISGHTALYWYRQSLGQGLEFLIYFQGNSAPDKSGLPSDRFSAERTGGSVSTLTIQRTQQEDSAVYLCASSFRREGTYEQYFGPGTRLTVT.

The J gene is TRBJ2-3, the V gene TRBV4-1, with D hard to call. CDR3 size: 16 residues. Trimming pared 0 bases from V and 0 bases from J, leaving 10 bases between. CDR1 and CDR2 (germline): MGHRA, YSYEKL. CDR3 DNA: TGCGCCAGCAGCCAAGATGACCAATCTAGCACAGATACGCAGTATTTT. Its translation is CASSQDDQSSTDTQYF.

On this clone itself: The same CDR3 arises from other DNA sequences in this sample as well. The genes are TRBV27 and TRBJ2-1; TRBD2 might be the D (6 bases). The germline CDR1 and CDR2 sequences are MNHEY and SMNVEV (reference sequence). This CDR3 is built from 13 residues. Trimming left V 2 bases short and J 4 bases short, with 6 bases between. CDR3 nucleotide sequence: TGTGCCAGCAGTTTAGGGACTTACAATGAGCAGTTCTTC. It translates to CASSLGTYNEQFF.